Detailed here is one T cell receptor beta chain. As yet, its antigen is unknown. A CD45RA+ naive subset and a CD45RA-negative memory subset were split from CD4+ cells. Germline assignment: CDR1 MNHNS and CDR2 SASEGT. The CDR3 length is 15 residues. The V and J ends lost 3 bases and 2 bases respectively, with 11 bases between them. The sample comes from a study of shared clonotypes between healthy human individuals. The table came from immunoSEQ multiplex PCR; TCRdb's copy has only in-frame clones and leaves some out. Among about 2 million clones listed, around 95% were seen once. Study-wide results and limits: Roughly 5% of naive CD4 clonotypes were common to a few donors. The diversity represented, both genetic and in exposure history, was limited by few donors.

The clonotype comes from a man between 18 and 35 years old in good health. J is TRBJ2-1 and V is TRBV6-1, with D perhaps assigned TRBD1 or TRBD2 (5 bases each). Sequencing used naive CD4+ T cells sorted from blood. Subset here: CD45RA+ positively selected. The CDR3 is CASSEGDAAYNEQFF. CDR3 bases: TGTGCCAGCAGTGAGGGGGACGCTGCCTACAATGAGCAGTTCTTC.